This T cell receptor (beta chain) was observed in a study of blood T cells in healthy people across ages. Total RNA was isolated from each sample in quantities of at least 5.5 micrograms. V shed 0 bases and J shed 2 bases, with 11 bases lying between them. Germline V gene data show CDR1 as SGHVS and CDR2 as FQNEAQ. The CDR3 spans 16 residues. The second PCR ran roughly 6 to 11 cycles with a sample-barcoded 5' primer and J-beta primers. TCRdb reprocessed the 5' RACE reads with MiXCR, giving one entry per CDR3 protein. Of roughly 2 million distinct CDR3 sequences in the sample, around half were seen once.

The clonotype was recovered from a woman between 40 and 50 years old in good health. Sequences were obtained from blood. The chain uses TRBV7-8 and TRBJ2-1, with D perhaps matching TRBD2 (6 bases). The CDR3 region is CASSLARLDAYNEQFF. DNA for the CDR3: TGTGCCAGCAGCTTAGCGCGACTAGACGCCTACAATGAGCAGTTCTTC. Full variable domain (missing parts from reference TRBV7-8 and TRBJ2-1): GAGVSQSPRYKVAKRGQDVALRCDPISGHVSLFWYQQALGQGPEFLTYFQNEAQLDKSGLPSDRFFAERPEGSVSTLKIQRTQQEDSAVYLCASSLARLDAYNEQFFGPGTRLTVL.